This T cell receptor beta chain was identified during a study of blood T cell repertoires in COVID-19. Background on the study: The United States, Italy and Spain supplied acute and convalescent COVID-19 samples.

Method: immunoSEQ multiplex PCR; TCRdb's copy keeps in-frame clones and lacks some. The sample lists some 400,000 clones, about nine tenths occurring once. Residents of 24 US areas, aged about 18 to 100 years, made up the participants. Donors were grouped by their self-reported clinical history. Cohort 3 recovered donors had two negative PCRs, clearance, or symptom resolution. The V and J ends lost 1 base and 9 bases respectively, with 12 bases between them. Germline assignment: CDR1 SGHNT and CDR2 YENEEA. This CDR3 has 13 residues. The chain is built from TRBV11-3 and TRBJ1-1; D not certain. Input material: PBMCs or T cells enriched from blood (not recorded which). The receptor comes from a woman aged 25 to 39 who had recovered from COVID-19. CDR3 region: CASSLVRYTQAFF. Here the CDR3 DNA reads TGTGCCAGCAGCTTAGTCCGGTATACCCAAGCTTTCTTT.